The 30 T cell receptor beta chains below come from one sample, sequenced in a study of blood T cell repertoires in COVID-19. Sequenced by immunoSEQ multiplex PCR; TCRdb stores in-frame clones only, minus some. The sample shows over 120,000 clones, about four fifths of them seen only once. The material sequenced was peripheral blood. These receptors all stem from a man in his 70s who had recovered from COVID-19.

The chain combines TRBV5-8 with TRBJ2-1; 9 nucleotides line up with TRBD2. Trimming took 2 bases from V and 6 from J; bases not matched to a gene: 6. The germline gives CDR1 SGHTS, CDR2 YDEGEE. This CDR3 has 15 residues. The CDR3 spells CASSLLAGAFNEQFF. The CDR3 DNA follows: TGTGCCAGCAGCTTACTAGCGGGCGCATTCAATGAGCAGTTCTTC.

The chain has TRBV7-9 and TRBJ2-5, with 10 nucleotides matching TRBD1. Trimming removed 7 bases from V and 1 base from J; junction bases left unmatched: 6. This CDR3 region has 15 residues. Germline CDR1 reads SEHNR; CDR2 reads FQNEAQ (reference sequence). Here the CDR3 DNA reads TGTGCCAGCACCCCAGGACAGGGGGGCCAAGAGACCCAGTACTTC. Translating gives CASTPGQGGQETQYF.

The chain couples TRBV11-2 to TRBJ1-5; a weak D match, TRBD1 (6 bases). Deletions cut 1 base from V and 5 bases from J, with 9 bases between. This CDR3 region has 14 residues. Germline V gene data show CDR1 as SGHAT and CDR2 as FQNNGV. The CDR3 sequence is CASSLGAGDQPQHF. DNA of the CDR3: TGTGCCAGCAGCTTAGGGGCAGGGGATCAGCCCCAGCATTTT.

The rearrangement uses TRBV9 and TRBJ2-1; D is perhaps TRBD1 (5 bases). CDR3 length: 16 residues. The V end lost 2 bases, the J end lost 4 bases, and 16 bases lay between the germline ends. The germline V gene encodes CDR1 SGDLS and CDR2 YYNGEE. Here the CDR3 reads CASSVLRDGLYNEQFF. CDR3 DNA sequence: TGTGCCAGCAGCGTCCTCAGGGATGGGCTGTACAATGAGCAGTTCTTC.

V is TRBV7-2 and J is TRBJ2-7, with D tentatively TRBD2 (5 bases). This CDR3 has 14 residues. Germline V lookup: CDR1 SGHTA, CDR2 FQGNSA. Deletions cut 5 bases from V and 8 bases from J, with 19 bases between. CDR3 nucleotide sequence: TGTGCCAGCAGCCTTCTCGGACTCTCCTCTCAGCAGTACTTC. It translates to CASSLLGLSSQQYF.

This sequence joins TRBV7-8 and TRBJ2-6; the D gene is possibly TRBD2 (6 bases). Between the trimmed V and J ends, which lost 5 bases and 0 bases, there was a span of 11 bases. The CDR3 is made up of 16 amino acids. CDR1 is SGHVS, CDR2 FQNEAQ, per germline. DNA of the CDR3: TGTGCCAGCAGCGGGGGGTTTTACTCTGGGGCCAACGTCCTGACTTTC. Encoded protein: CASSGGFYSGANVLTF.

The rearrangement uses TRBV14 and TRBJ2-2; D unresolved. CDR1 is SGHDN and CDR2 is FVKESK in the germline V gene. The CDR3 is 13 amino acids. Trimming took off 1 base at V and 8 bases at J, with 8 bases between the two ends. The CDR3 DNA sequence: TGTGCCAGCAGCCAAGTTTCCTTTGGGGAGCTGTTTTTT. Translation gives CASSQVSFGELFF.

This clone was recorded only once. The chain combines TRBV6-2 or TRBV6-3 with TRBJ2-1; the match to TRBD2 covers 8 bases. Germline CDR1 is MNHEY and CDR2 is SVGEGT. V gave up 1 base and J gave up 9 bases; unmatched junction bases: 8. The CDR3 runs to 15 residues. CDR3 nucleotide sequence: TGTGCCAGCAGTTACTGGACTAGCATTTCAATTGAGCAGTTCTTC. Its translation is CASSYWTSISIEQFF.

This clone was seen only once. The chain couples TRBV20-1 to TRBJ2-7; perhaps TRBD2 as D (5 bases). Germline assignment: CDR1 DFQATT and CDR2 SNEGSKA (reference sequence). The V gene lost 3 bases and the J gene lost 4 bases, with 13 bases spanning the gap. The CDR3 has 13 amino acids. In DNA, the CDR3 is TGCAGTGCTAGTCGGCCGGGAACGTACGAGCAGTACTTC. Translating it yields CSASRPGTYEQYF.

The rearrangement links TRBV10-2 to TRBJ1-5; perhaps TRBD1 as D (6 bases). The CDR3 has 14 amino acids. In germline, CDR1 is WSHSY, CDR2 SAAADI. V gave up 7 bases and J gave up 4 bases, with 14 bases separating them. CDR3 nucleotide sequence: TGCGCCAGCACTTCGGGACAACAAAATCAGCCCCAGCATTTT. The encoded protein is CASTSGQQNQPQHF.

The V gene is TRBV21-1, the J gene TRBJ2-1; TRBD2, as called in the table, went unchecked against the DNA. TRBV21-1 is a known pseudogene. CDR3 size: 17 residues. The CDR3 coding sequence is TGTGCCAGCAGCAAAAGGAATGGCGGGTCTTACTACAATGAGCAGTTCTTC. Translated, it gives CASSKRNGGSYYNEQFF.

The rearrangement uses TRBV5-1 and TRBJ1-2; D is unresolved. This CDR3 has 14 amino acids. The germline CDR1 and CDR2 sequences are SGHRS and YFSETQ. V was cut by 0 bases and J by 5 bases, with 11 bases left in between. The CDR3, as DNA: TGCGCCAGCAGCTTGGATGCGGGAGGTTATGGCTACACCTTC. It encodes CASSLDAGGYGYTF.

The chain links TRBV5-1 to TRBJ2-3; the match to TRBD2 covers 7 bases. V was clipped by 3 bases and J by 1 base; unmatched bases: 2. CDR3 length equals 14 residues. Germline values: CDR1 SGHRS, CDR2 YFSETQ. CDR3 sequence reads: CASSSGLRTDTQYF. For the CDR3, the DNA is TGCGCCAGCAGCTCGGGACTACGCACAGATACGCAGTATTTT.

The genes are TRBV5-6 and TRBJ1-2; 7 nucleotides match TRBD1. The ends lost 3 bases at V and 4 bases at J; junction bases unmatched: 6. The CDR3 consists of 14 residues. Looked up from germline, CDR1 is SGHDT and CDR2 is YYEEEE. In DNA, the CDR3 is TGTGCCAGCAGCTCGACAGGGCTAGGCTATGGCTACACCTTC. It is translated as CASSSTGLGYGYTF.

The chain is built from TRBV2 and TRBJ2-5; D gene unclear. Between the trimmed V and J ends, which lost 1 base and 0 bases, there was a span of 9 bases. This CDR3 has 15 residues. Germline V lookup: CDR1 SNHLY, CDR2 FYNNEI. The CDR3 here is CASSEGWQYQETQYF. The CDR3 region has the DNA TGTGCCAGCAGTGAAGGGTGGCAGTACCAAGAGACCCAGTACTTC.

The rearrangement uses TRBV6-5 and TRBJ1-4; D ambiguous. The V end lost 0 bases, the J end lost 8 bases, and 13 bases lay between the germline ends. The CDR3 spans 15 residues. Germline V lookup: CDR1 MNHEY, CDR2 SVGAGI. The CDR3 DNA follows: TGTGCCAGCAGTTACTCCTGGCCGGGGAGGGAAAAACTGTTTTTT. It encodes CASSYSWPGREKLFF.

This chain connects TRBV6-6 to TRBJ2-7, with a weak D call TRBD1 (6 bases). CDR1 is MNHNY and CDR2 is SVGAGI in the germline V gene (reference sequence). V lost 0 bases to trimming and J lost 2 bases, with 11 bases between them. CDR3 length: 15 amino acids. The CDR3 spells CASSYSSGQPYEQYF. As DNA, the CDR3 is TGTGCCAGCAGTTACTCCTCGGGACAACCCTACGAGCAGTACTTC.

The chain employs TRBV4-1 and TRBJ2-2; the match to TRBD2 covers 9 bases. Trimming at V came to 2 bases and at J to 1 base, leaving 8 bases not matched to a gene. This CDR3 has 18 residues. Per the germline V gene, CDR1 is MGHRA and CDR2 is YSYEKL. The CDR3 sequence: CASSQRLTAGGNTGELFF. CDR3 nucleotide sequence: TGCGCCAGCAGCCAAAGATTAACAGCGGGAGGGAACACCGGGGAGCTGTTTTTT.

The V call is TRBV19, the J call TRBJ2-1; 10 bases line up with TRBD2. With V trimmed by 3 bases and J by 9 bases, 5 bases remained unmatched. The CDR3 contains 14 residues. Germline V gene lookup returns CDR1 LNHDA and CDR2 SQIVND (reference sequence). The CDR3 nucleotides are TGTGCCAGTAGTATGTCTAGCGGGAGTGGTGAGCAGTTCTTC. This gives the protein CASSMSSGSGEQFF. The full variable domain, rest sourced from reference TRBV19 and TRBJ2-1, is DGGITQSPKYLFRKEGQNVTLSCEQNLNHDAMYWYRQDPGQGLRLIYYSQIVNDFQKGDIAEGYSVSREKKESFPLTVTSAQKNPTAFYLCASSMSSGSGEQFFGPGTRLTVL.

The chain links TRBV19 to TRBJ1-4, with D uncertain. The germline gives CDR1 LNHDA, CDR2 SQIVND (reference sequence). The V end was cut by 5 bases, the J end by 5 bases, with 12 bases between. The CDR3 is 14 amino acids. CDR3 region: CASSSREGNEKLFF. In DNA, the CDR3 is TGTGCCAGTAGTTCGCGGGAGGGAAATGAAAAACTGTTTTTT.

The CDR3 is CASSPPGQRTIQYF. The DNA of the CDR3 is TGTGCCAGCTCACCACCGGGACAGAGGACCATTCAGTACTTC. V and J are TRBV18 and TRBJ2-4; TRBD1 aligns across 7 bases. V was pared by 0 bases and J by 9 bases, with 5 bases of the junction left unmatched. Germline CDR1 and CDR2: KGHSH and LQKENI. The CDR3 spans 14 residues.

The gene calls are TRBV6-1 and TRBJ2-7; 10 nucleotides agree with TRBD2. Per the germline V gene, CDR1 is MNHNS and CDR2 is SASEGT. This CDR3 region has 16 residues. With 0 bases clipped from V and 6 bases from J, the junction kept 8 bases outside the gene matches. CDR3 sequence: CASSEALAGETVEQYF. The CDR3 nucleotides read TGTGCCAGCAGTGAAGCCCTAGCGGGAGAAACTGTCGAGCAGTACTTC.

In nucleotides, the CDR3 is TGTGCCAGCAGCTTGGTTTCGGTGAACACTGAAGCTTTCTTT. It yields the protein CASSLVSVNTEAFF. The chain combines TRBV5-4 with TRBJ1-1; D remains unclear. Germline values: CDR1 SGHNT, CDR2 YYREEE (reference sequence). V gave up 0 bases and J gave up 0 bases, with 6 bases separating them. The CDR3 has 14 amino acids.

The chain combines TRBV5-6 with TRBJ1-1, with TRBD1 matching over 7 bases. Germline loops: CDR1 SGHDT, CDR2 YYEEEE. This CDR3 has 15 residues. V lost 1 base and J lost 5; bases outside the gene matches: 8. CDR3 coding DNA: TGTGCCAGCAGCTTGACCCCAGGGGGGAGTACTGAAGCTTTCTTT. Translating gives CASSLTPGGSTEAFF.

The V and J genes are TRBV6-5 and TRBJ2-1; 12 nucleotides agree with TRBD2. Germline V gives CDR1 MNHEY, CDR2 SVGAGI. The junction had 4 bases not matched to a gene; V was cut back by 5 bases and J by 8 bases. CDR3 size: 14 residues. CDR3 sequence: CASSRLAGVDEQFF. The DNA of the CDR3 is TGTGCCAGCAGTCGACTAGCGGGAGTGGATGAGCAGTTCTTC.

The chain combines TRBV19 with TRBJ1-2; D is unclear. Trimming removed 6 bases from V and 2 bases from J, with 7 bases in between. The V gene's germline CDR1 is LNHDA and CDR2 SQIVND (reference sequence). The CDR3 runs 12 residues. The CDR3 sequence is CASRQENYGYTF. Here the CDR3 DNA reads TGTGCCAGTAGGCAGGAAAACTATGGCTACACCTTC.

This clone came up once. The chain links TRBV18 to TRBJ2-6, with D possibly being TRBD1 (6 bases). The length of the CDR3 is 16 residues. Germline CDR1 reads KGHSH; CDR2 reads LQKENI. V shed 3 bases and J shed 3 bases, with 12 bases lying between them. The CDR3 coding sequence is TGTGCCAGCTCACCTACAGGGAATTTTGGGGCCAACGTCCTGACTTTC. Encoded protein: CASSPTGNFGANVLTF. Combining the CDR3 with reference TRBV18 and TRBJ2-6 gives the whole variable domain NAGVMQNPRHLVRRRGQEARLRCSPMKGHSHVYWYRQLPEEGLKFMVYLQKENIIDESGMPKERFSAEFPKEGPSILRIQQVVRGDSAAYFCASSPTGNFGANVLTFGAGSRLTVL.

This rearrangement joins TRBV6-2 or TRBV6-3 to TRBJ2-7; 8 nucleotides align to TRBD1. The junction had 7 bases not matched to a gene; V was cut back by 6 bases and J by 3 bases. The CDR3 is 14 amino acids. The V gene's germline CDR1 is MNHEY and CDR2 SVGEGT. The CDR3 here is CASSYPGGYYEQYF. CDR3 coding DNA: TGTGCCAGCAGCTATCCAGGGGGCTACTACGAGCAGTACTTC.

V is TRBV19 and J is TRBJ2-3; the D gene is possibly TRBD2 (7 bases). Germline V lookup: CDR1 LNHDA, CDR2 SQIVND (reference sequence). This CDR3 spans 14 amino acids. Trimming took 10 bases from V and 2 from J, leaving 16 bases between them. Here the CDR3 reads CATTKRDNTDTQYF. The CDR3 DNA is TGTGCCACCACTAAGCGGGACAACACAGATACGCAGTATTTT.

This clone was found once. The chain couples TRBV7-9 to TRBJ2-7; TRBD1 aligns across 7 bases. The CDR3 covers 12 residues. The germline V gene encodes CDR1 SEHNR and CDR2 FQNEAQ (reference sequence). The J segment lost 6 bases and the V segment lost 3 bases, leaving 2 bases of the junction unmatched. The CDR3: CASSLDRPEQYF. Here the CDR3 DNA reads TGTGCCAGCAGCTTGGACAGGCCCGAGCAGTACTTC.